The clone carrying this TCR beta chain appeared once. The antigen is undetermined. A multiplex PCR was run with 60 Vbeta primers and 13 Jbeta primers. TCRdb keeps only in-frame clones here, not all; method: immunoSEQ multiplex PCR. The repertoire has approximately 200,000 clones, about three quarters of them found once; the top ten carry roughly 1.9%. These data belong to a study of cytomegalovirus exposure and HLA in healthy donors. Study information: Earlier results showed roughly 120 million unique TCR beta sequences derived from roughly 180 million T cells.

General study points: A link between a missense DCLRE1C variant and TCR beta V- and J-gene trimming emerged from a later analysis.

The germline V gene encodes CDR1 MGHDK and CDR2 SYGVNS. Trimming pared 4 bases from V and 0 bases from J, leaving 10 bases between. The CDR3 covers 15 residues. The sequence derives from a man aged 18-30 years in good health and CMV-seronegative. The sample consisted of PBMCs. The chain recombines TRBV25-1 with TRBJ1-3; D possibly corresponds to TRBD1 (5 bases). CDR3 protein: CASSVDSLSGNTIYF. CDR3 sequence (DNA): TGTGCCAGCAGTGTCGACAGCCTCTCTGGAAACACCATATATTTT.